The 5 T cell receptor beta chains below come from one sample, sequenced in a study of Tregs in tolerant kidney transplant recipients. Sequencing was performed with immunoSEQ multiplex PCR; in TCRdb, only in-frame clones are kept and a portion is missing. The data show tens of thousands of clones, around 84% seen once. Sample: CD4+ T cells from blood. These receptors all stem from a human donor in good health.

The gene calls are TRBV5-4 and TRBJ1-4; 7 bases agree with TRBD1. CDR1 and CDR2 from the germline V gene are SGHNT and YYREEE (reference sequence). The V gene end was trimmed by 0 bases and the J gene end by 8 bases; junction bases not matched to a gene: 1. The length of the CDR3 is 13 residues. The CDR3 region is CASSLAGGEKLFF. DNA of the CDR3: TGTGCCAGCAGCTTGGCAGGGGGAGAAAAACTGTTTTTT.

The chain links TRBV18 to TRBJ2-7; tentatively, D is TRBD2 (6 bases). CDR3 size: 16 residues. V lost 3 bases and J lost 6, with 21 bases in between. Per germline, CDR1 KGHSH and CDR2 LQKENI. The CDR3 coding sequence is TGTGCCAGCTCACCCGCAACGGGAGTCTCCTCTCTCGAGCAGTACTTC. It specifies CASSPATGVSSLEQYF.

The chain carries TRBV5-1 and TRBJ1-3; D call uncertain. The CDR3 spans 15 residues. The V end lost 0 bases, the J end lost 4 bases, and 11 bases lay between the germline ends. The germline gives CDR1 SGHRS, CDR2 YFSETQ. The CDR3 DNA follows: TGCGCCAGCAGCTTGGACTTCCGGGTAGGAAACACCATATATTTT. This sequence encodes CASSLDFRVGNTIYF.

V gene TRBV15 combines with J gene TRBJ2-7; the D gene is possibly TRBD1 (6 bases). The CDR3 is made up of 14 amino acids. V dropped 0 bases and J dropped 5 bases, with 11 bases sitting between them. Germline loops: CDR1 LNHNV, CDR2 YYDKDF (reference sequence). The CDR3 DNA reads TGTGCCACCAGCAGAGACTCACAGGGTAACGAGCAGTACTTC. Its protein product is CATSRDSQGNEQYF. Together with reference TRBV15 and TRBJ2-7, the CDR3 gives the full variable domain: DAMVIQNPRYQVTQFGKPVTLSCSQTLNHNVMYWYQQKSSQAPKLLFHYYDKDFNNEADTPDNFQSRRPNTSFCFLDIRSPGLGDTAMYLCATSRDSQGNEQYFGPGTRLTVT.

This rearrangement joins TRBV7-2 to TRBJ2-7; TRBD2 matches 15 bases. V shed 5 bases and J 4 bases; nucleotides not matched to a gene: 9. From germline, CDR1 is SGHTA and CDR2 FQGNSA. CDR3 length: 17 residues. The CDR3 DNA follows: TGTGCCAGCAGCCCTCCGGGACTAGCGGGGGGCGGGTACGAGCAGTACTTC. As protein: CASSPPGLAGGGYEQYF.